This T cell receptor (beta chain) stems from a study of CXCR3-negative and CXCR3-positive naive CD8 T cells. General observations from the study: Naive subsets had comparable surface CD5; TCR strength was inferred from TRB CDR3 properties.

With regard to this clonotype: No antigen is known for it.

Through 5' RACE with UMI labels, the TRB cDNA libraries were prepared. TCRdb reprocessed the 5' RACE reads and stores each CDR3 protein as one record, lacking DNA. The table lists over 100,000 distinct CDR3 sequences. The CDR3 length is 16 residues. CDR1 is MDHEN, CDR2 SYDVKM, per germline. Identification of naive CD8+ T cells rested on CD45RO-CCR7+CD27+CD95- status. The sequenced sample was naive CXCR3- CD8+ T cells from blood. Documented subset: CD45RO-CCR7+CD27+CD95- naive CD8+ T cells lacking CXCR3 (TNR3-). This receptor was identified in a human donor in good health. Some clones in this sample may be carry-over from other donors' samples. The rearrangement links TRBV28 to TRBJ2-7; absent DNA, TCRdb's TRBD1 call cannot be checked. CDR3 residues: CASSTRWTDSSYEQYF.